This TCR beta chain was obtained from a study of blood T cell repertoires in COVID-19. Whole-study context: The United States, Italy and Spain supplied acute and convalescent COVID-19 samples. From T cells, B-cell-depleted T cells, or PBMCs came the material, which was cDNA or gDNA.

In the original workflow: From reference gene primer amplification, estimates of nucleated cell counts were derived. Generated by immunoSEQ multiplex PCR, the TCRdb table keeps only in-frame clones and is missing some. V and J calls and clone size are those listed in that table; D and trimming were worked out from the DNA. The sample has about 80,000 clones, more than 65% seen once. Sequencing was done on a sample of peripheral blood. The receptor was derived from a man older than 75 with acute or convalescent COVID-19.

For the CDR3, the DNA is TGTGCCAGCAGCAAGCGACAGGTCTATGGCTACACCTTC. Translation: CASSKRQVYGYTF. The V gene is TRBV12-3 or TRBV12-4, the J gene TRBJ1-2; D may be TRBD1 (6 bases). This CDR3 is 13 amino acids long. V was cut by 6 bases and J by 4 bases, with 12 bases left in between.